This entry concerns a single TCR beta chain. The data belong to a study of blood T cell repertoires in COVID-19. Generated by immunoSEQ multiplex PCR, the TCRdb table keeps only in-frame clones and is missing some. This table holds around 700,000 clones, just under 90% found once. Germline V gene lookup returns CDR1 SEHNR and CDR2 FQNEAQ (reference sequence). Trimming took 1 base from V and 3 from J, leaving 12 bases between them. The CDR3 length is 15 residues. The V gene is TRBV7-9, the J gene TRBJ1-2; D remains ambiguous. Sample: peripheral blood. The sequence derives from a woman in her late teens or twenties with acute or convalescent COVID-19. The CDR3 DNA sequence: TGTGCCAGCAGCTTAGTGGAGGGAACTTACTATGGCTACACCTTC. Protein: CASSLVEGTYYGYTF.